This TCR beta chain is drawn from a study of T-cell memory formation after mild COVID-19. Whole-study context: The study found TCR clusters largely donor specific.

Study outcomes and limitations: Shrinking CD4+ clones were chiefly CM and EM; CD8+ ones were chiefly EMRA. Contracting clones from day 15 to 85 showed balanced CD4/CD8; later expanders favored CD4+.

After removal of 0 bases from V and 2 bases from J, the junction contained 2 bases not matched to a gene. This CDR3 region has 17 residues. Germline-derived CDR1 and CDR2 are LGHNA and YNFKEQ. About this clonotype: Its antigen remains unknown.

UMIs and sample barcodes were carried by the TCR alpha and TCR beta cDNA libraries that 5'RACE produced using constant-segment primers. TCRdb processed the 5' RACE reads anew with MiXCR; each CDR3 protein has one entry. Of 250,000 to 400,000 distinct CDR3 sequences listed, 14% were seen once; the top ten hold 21%. Sequences were obtained from PBMCs or a T cell subset sorted from them (not recorded which). The TCR comes from a man between 18 and 35 years old who had mild COVID-19 (a few samples of this study predate the infection). Cell type and time point are not known. The J gene is TRBJ2-6, the V gene TRBV4-2, with 9 bases aligning to TRBD2. CDR3 nucleotides: TGTGCCAGCAGCCAAGAGGCTAGCGGGACTGGGGCCAACGTCCTGACTTTC. Encoded protein: CASSQEASGTGANVLTF.